This is a list of T cell receptor beta chains from one sample in a study of T cells after yellow fever vaccination. TCRdb passed the 5' RACE reads through MiXCR, listing each CDR3 protein once. The top ten clones hold roughly a fifth of a sample with a few hundred thousand distinct CDR3 sequences, about 4.5% of them seen once. Here the sequenced sample was PBMCs, taken 15 days after the yellow fever booster vaccination. These receptors were obtained from a man between 18 and 29 years old who received the YFV17D yellow fever vaccine. Each CDR3 is given with its conserved first and last residue. The D gene is left open where the match is weak. Expanded clones get a size class; other rows say once, few or many, or leave the size out.

d_gene: TRBD2; j_gene: TRBJ2-7; abundance: many; v_gene: TRBV27; CDR3aa: CASSWTSGSYEQYF; CDR3nt: TGTGCCAGCAGTTGGACTAGCGGCTCCTACGAGCAGTACTTC
d_gene: NA; j_gene: TRBJ1-2; abundance: NA; v_gene: TRBV5-6; CDR3aa: CASSLVLWPDGYTF; CDR3nt: TGTGCCAGCAGCTTGGTTCTCTGGCCGGATGGCTACACCTTC
d_gene: NA; j_gene: TRBJ2-1; abundance: few; v_gene: TRBV6-6; CDR3aa: CASSSSLGGEQFF; CDR3nt: TGTGCCAGCAGTTCCTCCCTGGGGGGTGAGCAGTTCTTC
d_gene: NA; j_gene: TRBJ2-2; abundance: few; v_gene: TRBV12-3/TRBV12-4; CDR3aa: CASSSLGGSLGELFF; CDR3nt: TGTGCCAGCAGTAGCCTCGGGGGTTCCCTAGGGGAGCTGTTTTTT
d_gene: TRBD1; j_gene: TRBJ1-2; abundance: NA; v_gene: TRBV28; CDR3aa: CASTWTGGDGYTF; CDR3nt: TGTGCCAGCACCTGGACAGGGGGCGATGGCTACACCTTC
d_gene: NA; j_gene: TRBJ2-1; abundance: many; v_gene: TRBV29-1; CDR3aa: CSAGAVNEQFF; CDR3nt: TGCAGCGCGGGAGCCGTCAATGAGCAGTTCTTC
d_gene: TRBD2; j_gene: TRBJ2-1; abundance: few; v_gene: TRBV7-3; CDR3aa: CASSLWSGGINEQFF; CDR3nt: TGTGCCAGCAGCTTATGGAGCGGGGGCATCAATGAGCAGTTCTTC
d_gene: TRBD1; j_gene: TRBJ1-2; abundance: many; v_gene: TRBV7-2; CDR3aa: CASSFNRDRVRGYTF; CDR3nt: TGTGCCAGCAGCTTCAACCGGGACAGGGTTCGGGGCTACACCTTC
d_gene: TRBD1; j_gene: TRBJ2-1; abundance: NA; v_gene: TRBV6-1; CDR3aa: CASRVGGFGVRFEQFF; CDR3nt: TGTGCCAGCAGAGTAGGGGGCTTTGGGGTCCGGTTTGAGCAGTTCTTC
d_gene: NA; j_gene: TRBJ2-5; abundance: NA; v_gene: TRBV21-1; CDR3aa: CASRKTLDEEGGQETQYF; CDR3nt: TGTGCCAGCAGAAAGACCCTTGACGAGGAGGGGGGGCAAGAGACCCAGTACTTC
d_gene: NA; j_gene: TRBJ2-1; abundance: many; v_gene: TRBV7-9; CDR3aa: CASRDNEQFF; CDR3nt: TGTGCCAGCAGGGACAATGAGCAGTTCTTC
d_gene: TRBD1; j_gene: TRBJ1-2; abundance: many; v_gene: TRBV5-1; CDR3aa: CASSLAPGTGGGNGYTF; CDR3nt: TGCGCCAGCAGCTTGGCCCCCGGGACAGGGGGAGGAAATGGCTACACCTTC
d_gene: NA; j_gene: TRBJ1-6; abundance: few; v_gene: TRBV6-5; CDR3aa: CASSYSPGFISDYNSPLHF; CDR3nt: TGTGCCAGCAGTTACTCGCCAGGGTTTATATCTGATTATAATTCACCCCTCCACTTT
d_gene: TRBD1; j_gene: TRBJ2-1; abundance: many; v_gene: TRBV5-6; CDR3aa: CASSLKDRVTNEQFF; CDR3nt: TGTGCCAGCAGCTTGAAGGACAGGGTCACCAATGAGCAGTTCTTC
d_gene: TRBD1; j_gene: TRBJ1-1; abundance: many; v_gene: TRBV7-9; CDR3aa: CASSFRMGQSLNTEAFF; CDR3nt: TGTGCCAGCAGCTTTCGTATGGGACAGTCCCTAAACACTGAAGCTTTCTTT
d_gene: TRBD2; j_gene: TRBJ2-5; abundance: few; v_gene: TRBV6-1; CDR3aa: CASSAGWSGGGLPLTQYF; CDR3nt: TGTGCCAGCAGTGCAGGGTGGAGCGGGGGGGGACTGCCTTTGACCCAGTACTTC
d_gene: TRBD1; j_gene: TRBJ2-5; abundance: few; v_gene: TRBV12-3/TRBV12-4; CDR3aa: CASRNAGGWETQYF; CDR3nt: TGTGCCAGCAGGAACGCAGGGGGTTGGGAGACCCAGTACTTC
d_gene: NA; j_gene: TRBJ1-1; abundance: NA; v_gene: TRBV4-1; CDR3aa: CASSQVVGFTEAFF; CDR3nt: TGCGCCAGCAGCCAAGTCGTGGGTTTCACTGAAGCTTTCTTT
d_gene: NA; j_gene: TRBJ2-2; abundance: few; v_gene: TRBV7-8; CDR3aa: CASSLAGTGDYTGELFF; CDR3nt: TGTGCCAGCAGCTTAGCGGGGACGGGGGATTACACCGGGGAGCTGTTTTTT
d_gene: TRBD2; j_gene: TRBJ2-3; abundance: few; v_gene: TRBV5-1; CDR3aa: CASSPGTSVDTQYF; CDR3nt: TGCGCCAGCAGTCCCGGGACTAGCGTAGATACGCAGTATTTT
d_gene: TRBD1; j_gene: TRBJ1-2; abundance: many; v_gene: TRBV5-1; CDR3aa: CASSIRQGPNYGYTF; CDR3nt: TGCGCCAGCAGCATTCGACAGGGGCCTAACTATGGCTACACCTTC
d_gene: TRBD2; j_gene: TRBJ2-5; abundance: many; v_gene: TRBV4-2; CDR3aa: CASSQGTSGGADRETQYF; CDR3nt: TGTGCCAGCAGCCAAGGGACTAGCGGGGGGGCCGATCGGGAGACCCAGTACTTC
d_gene: NA; j_gene: TRBJ1-5; abundance: many; v_gene: TRBV6-1; CDR3aa: CASIRDKNQPQHF; CDR3nt: TGTGCCAGCATCCGGGACAAAAATCAGCCCCAGCATTTT
d_gene: TRBD1; j_gene: TRBJ2-7; abundance: NA; v_gene: TRBV6-6; CDR3aa: CASGTGAGEQYF; CDR3nt: TGTGCCAGCGGCACAGGGGCGGGCGAGCAGTACTTC
d_gene: NA; j_gene: TRBJ2-5; abundance: few; v_gene: TRBV11-1; CDR3aa: CASRPRVSWEETQYF; CDR3nt: TGTGCCAGCAGACCGCGGGTTTCCTGGGAGGAGACCCAGTACTTC
d_gene: NA; j_gene: TRBJ2-3; abundance: many; v_gene: TRBV5-1; CDR3aa: CASSLGGHPETQYF; CDR3nt: TGCGCCAGCAGCTTGGGCGGACACCCTGAGACGCAGTATTTT
d_gene: TRBD2; j_gene: TRBJ2-5; abundance: few; v_gene: TRBV5-1; CDR3aa: CASTTLAGGPETQYF; CDR3nt: TGCGCCAGCACCACGTTAGCGGGGGGGCCGGAGACCCAGTACTTC
d_gene: NA; j_gene: TRBJ1-1; abundance: few; v_gene: TRBV14; CDR3aa: CASSHLQGWTEAFF; CDR3nt: TGTGCCAGCAGCCACCTACAGGGATGGACTGAAGCTTTCTTT
d_gene: NA; j_gene: TRBJ1-1; abundance: few; v_gene: TRBV7-6; CDR3aa: CASSFNYEAFF; CDR3nt: TGTGCCAGCAGCTTCAACTATGAAGCTTTCTTT